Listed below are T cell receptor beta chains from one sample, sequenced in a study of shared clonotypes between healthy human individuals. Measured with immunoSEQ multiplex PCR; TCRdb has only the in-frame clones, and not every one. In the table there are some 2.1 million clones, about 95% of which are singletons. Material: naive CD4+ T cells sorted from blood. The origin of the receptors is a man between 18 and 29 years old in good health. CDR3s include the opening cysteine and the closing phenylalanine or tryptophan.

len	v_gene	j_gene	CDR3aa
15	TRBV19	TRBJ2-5	CASSIARAGEETQYF
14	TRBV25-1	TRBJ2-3	CASSELRELDTQYF
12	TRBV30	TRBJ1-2	CAWSPGEWGYTF
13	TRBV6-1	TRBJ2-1	CASVRNYGDEQFF
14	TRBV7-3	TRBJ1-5	CASSFSTGGQPQHF
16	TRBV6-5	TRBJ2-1	CASSYGTGGSYNEQFF
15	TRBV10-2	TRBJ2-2	CASSRTGVNTGELFF
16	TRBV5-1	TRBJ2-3	CASSYTGTSGTDTQYF
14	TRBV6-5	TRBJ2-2	CASRPDKNTGELFF
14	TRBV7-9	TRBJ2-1	CASSLVLSGQEQFF
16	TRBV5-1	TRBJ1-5	CASSSGTLPSNQPQHF
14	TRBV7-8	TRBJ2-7	CASSLGRHSYEQYF
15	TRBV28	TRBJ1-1	CASSRDRASGTEAFF
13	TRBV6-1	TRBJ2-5	CASTQGRQETQYF
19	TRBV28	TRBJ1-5	CASSSNRDRGLIGIRPQHF
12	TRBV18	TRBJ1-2	CASSPRRDGYTF
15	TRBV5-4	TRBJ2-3	CASSPEASFTDTQYF
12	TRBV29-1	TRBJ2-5	CSVESRAETQYF
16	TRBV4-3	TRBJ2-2	CASSQVGYSNTGELFF
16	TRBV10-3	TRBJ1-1	CAIRDIPNRMNTEAFF
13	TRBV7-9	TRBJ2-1	CASSPGRGPEQFF
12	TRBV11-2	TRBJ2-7	CASGGLPYEQYF
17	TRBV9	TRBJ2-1	CASSVATRQGPYNEQFF
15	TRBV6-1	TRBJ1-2	CASSEAFDRHYGYTF